The rows below give T cell receptor beta chains drawn from one sample of a study of early T cells in non-severe SARS-CoV-2 infection. In TCRdb, the 5' RACE reads were re-called with MiXCR into one record per CDR3 protein. The sample shows under 35,000 distinct CDR3 sequences, approximately 2.9% of them seen only once. Sequencing was carried out using whole blood. The receptor set was obtained from an adult who was a healthcare worker with PCR-confirmed SARS-CoV-2 infection or an uninfected control (not recorded which). Each CDR3 is given with its conserved first and last residue. A D gene is named only where the DNA matches it firmly. Only some rows state a clone size, as once, few, many or a class for expanded clones.

d_call clone_size j_call v_call cdr3_aa cdr3_nt
NA many TRBJ2-3 TRBV11-3 CASSPGGSLGDTQYF TGTGCCAGCAGCCCCGGCGGGTCGCTCGGGGATACGCAGTATTTT
TRBD2 many TRBJ2-4 TRBV7-8 CASSLGLAGATKNIQYF TGTGCCAGCAGCTTAGGACTAGCGGGGGCGACCAAAAACATTCAGTACTTC
NA many TRBJ2-3 TRBV6-5 CASREYRESTDTQYF TGTGCCAGCAGGGAGTACAGGGAAAGCACAGATACGCAGTATTTT
NA many TRBJ1-5 TRBV12-3/TRBV12-4 CASSLGGRRQPQHF TGTGCCAGCAGTCTGGGGGGGCGTAGGCAGCCCCAGCATTTT
NA many TRBJ2-1 TRBV5-4 CASSWTSSSYNEQFF TGTGCCAGCAGCTGGACCTCCAGCTCCTACAATGAGCAGTTCTTC
TRBD2 medium-sized TRBJ2-1 TRBV7-2 CASSLVAVRGAFNEQFF TGTGCCAGCAGCTTAGTGGCGGTGCGGGGGGCGTTTAATGAGCAGTTCTTC
NA many TRBJ1-1 TRBV6-6 CASNQVGRGSEAFF TGTGCCAGCAACCAGGTCGGTCGAGGGTCTGAAGCTTTCTTT
NA many TRBJ2-1 TRBV12-5 CASGLYSHNEQFF TGTGCTAGTGGTTTGTACAGCCACAATGAGCAGTTCTTC
NA many TRBJ2-3 TRBV5-1 CASSLGTPVTNTQYF TGCGCCAGCAGCCTCGGAACTCCCGTTACTAATACGCAGTATTTT
NA many TRBJ1-5 TRBV6-1 CASSGRVLAQPQHF TGTGCCAGCAGTGGCAGGGTTTTGGCACAGCCCCAGCATTTT
NA few TRBJ2-3 TRBV27 CASQRQPTGDTQYF TGTGCCAGTCAGCGGCAGCCAACAGGAGATACGCAGTATTTT
NA many TRBJ1-5 TRBV5-4 CASSLEGGKPQHF TGTGCCAGCAGCTTGGAGGGAGGCAAGCCCCAGCATTTT
TRBD2 many TRBJ2-5 TRBV5-6 CASSFASGGAETQYF TGTGCCAGCAGCTTCGCTAGCGGGGGGGCAGAGACCCAGTACTTC
TRBD1 many TRBJ2-1 TRBV7-9 CASSNYRDRGDNEQFF TGTGCCAGCAGCAACTACCGGGACAGGGGAGACAATGAGCAGTTCTTC
NA many TRBJ1-1 TRBV5-4 CASSLKGSLNTEAFF TGTGCCAGCAGCTTGAAAGGGAGCTTGAACACTGAAGCTTTCTTT
TRBD2 many TRBJ2-5 TRBV7-2 CASSLGARGAQYF TGTGCCAGCAGCTTAGGTGCGCGGGGGGCCCAGTACTTC
NA many TRBJ1-3 TRBV14 CASSQKTGTGNTIYF TGTGCCAGCAGCCAAAAAACCGGGACTGGAAACACCATATATTTT
NA many TRBJ2-1 TRBV7-9 CASSQGPGFYNEQFF TGTGCCAGCAGCCAAGGCCCCGGGTTCTACAATGAGCAGTTCTTC
TRBD1 many TRBJ1-4 TRBV2 CASTGQGATNEKLFF TGTGCCAGCACCGGACAGGGGGCAACTAATGAAAAACTGTTTTTT
NA many TRBJ2-1 TRBV7-2 CASSFNWASGTEQFF TGTGCCAGCAGCTTTAATTGGGCCTCCGGGACAGAGCAGTTCTTC
NA many TRBJ2-1 TRBV9 CASSPSRGNEQFF TGTGCCAGCAGCCCCTCGAGGGGCAATGAGCAGTTCTTC
TRBD1 many TRBJ1-1 TRBV18 CASSPPGQPGTEAFF TGTGCCAGCTCACCACCGGGACAGCCAGGCACTGAAGCTTTCTTT
NA many TRBJ1-6 TRBV5-1 CASSYEDRYSPLHF TGCGCCAGCAGCTATGAGGACAGATATTCACCCCTCCACTTT
NA many TRBJ2-6 TRBV7-3 CASSFFTAGANVLTF TGTGCCAGCAGCTTTTTTACAGCTGGGGCCAACGTCCTGACTTTC
TRBD2 many TRBJ2-5 TRBV7-2 CASSLAISGAETQYF TGTGCCAGCAGCTTAGCCATTAGCGGGGCGGAGACCCAGTACTTC
TRBD2 many TRBJ2-1 TRBV7-2 CASSLEQAGGPDEQFF TGTGCCAGCAGCTTAGAGCAAGCGGGGGGGCCAGATGAGCAGTTCTTC
TRBD2 many TRBJ2-4 TRBV27 CASSLQSGGARAKNIQYF TGTGCCAGCAGTTTGCAGTCGGGAGGGGCTCGAGCCAAAAACATTCAGTACTTC
TRBD1 many TRBJ1-6 TRBV5-1 CASKQGANSPLHF TGCGCCAGCAAGCAGGGGGCGAATTCACCCCTCCACTTT
NA many TRBJ1-2 TRBV4-1 CASSQRTVLNNYGYTF TGCGCCAGCAGCCAACGGACAGTTTTGAATAACTATGGCTACACCTTC
TRBD2 many TRBJ2-5 TRBV9 CASSVAGGPGETQYF TGTGCCAGCAGCGTAGCGGGGGGGCCGGGAGAGACCCAGTACTTC
TRBD2 NA TRBJ2-3 TRBV12-3/TRBV12-4 CASRLGTSGGPGDTQYF TGTGCCAGCAGACTCGGGACTAGCGGGGGGCCGGGGGATACGCAGTATTTT
NA many TRBJ1-1 TRBV6-6 CASKADPSGNTEAFF TGTGCCAGCAAGGCAGACCCATCGGGGAACACTGAAGCTTTCTTT
TRBD2 many TRBJ2-1 TRBV12-3/TRBV12-4 CASSPAWAGDNEQFF TGTGCCAGCAGTCCAGCGTGGGCGGGGGACAATGAGCAGTTCTTC
TRBD1 few TRBJ1-4 TRBV2 CASRERGQANEKLFF TGTGCCAGCAGGGAAAGGGGACAGGCTAATGAAAAACTGTTTTTT
NA many TRBJ1-3 TRBV27 CASGSLNTIYF TGTGCCAGCGGGAGCCTAAACACCATATATTTT
NA many TRBJ1-3 TRBV7-2 CASSQGDTSGNTIYF TGTGCCAGCAGCCAAGGGGACACCTCTGGAAACACCATATATTTT
NA many TRBJ1-1 TRBV5-1 CASSLATGQPNTEAFF TGCGCCAGCAGCTTGGCCACAGGACAACCGAACACTGAAGCTTTCTTT
TRBD2 many TRBJ2-1 TRBV6-2/TRBV6-3 CASSPSGGEQFF TGTGCCAGCAGTCCCAGCGGGGGTGAACAGTTCTTC
TRBD2 NA TRBJ2-3 TRBV9 CASSEAGENTDTQYF TGTGCCAGCAGCGAAGCGGGGGAAAACACAGATACGCAGTATTTT
NA many TRBJ2-5 TRBV7-2 CASSPGQQETQYF TGTGCCAGCAGCCCCGGACAGCAAGAGACCCAGTACTTC
NA medium-sized TRBJ1-2 TRBV3-1 CASSQDLGRGYGYTF TGTGCCAGCAGCCAAGATCTAGGCAGGGGCTACGGCTACACCTTC
NA NA TRBJ1-1 TRBV7-9 CASSQTTANTEAFF TGTGCCAGCAGCCAAACGACAGCGAACACTGAAGCTTTCTTT